Listed below are T cell receptor beta chains from one sample, sequenced in a study of T cells in tuberculosis. The repertoire was sequenced with immunoSEQ multiplex PCR; TCRdb's copy has only in-frame clones and lacks some. This table has 80,000 to 90,000 clones, more than 75% appearing once. Sequences were obtained from CD1b-GMM tetramer-negative cells sorted from PBMCs. The receptors stem from an adult woman with latent tuberculosis. Both conserved end residues are part of each CDR3. D genes are given only for firm matches. A row's size may be missing; if present it is once, few, many or a size class.

>-|TRBJ2-1|-|15|TRBV11-2
CASSLEQSSYNEQFF
TGTGCCAGCAGCTTAGAACAGAGCTCCTACAATGAGCAGTTCTTC
>-|TRBJ2-7|TRBD2|15|TRBV16
CASSQVAGGLYEQYF
TGTGCCAGCAGCCAAGTGGCGGGGGGGCTATACGAGCAGTACTTC
>-|TRBJ2-7|TRBD1|16|TRBV6-1
CASSEANRDRVYEQYF
TGTGCCAGCAGTGAAGCGAACCGGGACAGGGTTTACGAGCAGTACTTC
>once|TRBJ1-1|-|15|TRBV27
CASSNPRELDTEAFF
TGTGCCAGCAGTAATCCCCGCGAACTGGACACTGAAGCTTTCTTT
>-|TRBJ2-2|TRBD1|15|TRBV5-1
CASQPGQGNTGELFF
TGCGCCAGCCAACCGGGACAGGGGAACACCGGGGAGCTGTTTTTT
>-|TRBJ1-1|-|15|TRBV7-2
CASSWRVIMNTEAFF
TGTGCCAGCAGCTGGAGGGTAATCATGAACACTGAAGCTTTCTTT
>-|TRBJ1-2|-|13|TRBV5-1
CASSGGAAGGYTF
TGCGCCAGCAGCGGAGGGGCGGCGGGTGGCTACACCTTC
>-|TRBJ1-1|TRBD1|15|TRBV19
CASSFNRDRSTEAFF
TGTGCCAGTAGTTTTAACCGGGACAGGAGTACTGAAGCTTTCTTT
>-|TRBJ1-5|-|16|TRBV5-5
CASSLTGGYSNQPQHF
TGTGCCAGCAGCTTGACAGGCGGTTATAGCAATCAGCCCCAGCATTTT
>-|TRBJ2-3|TRBD2|16|TRBV28
CASSLFSGGLADTQYF
TGTGCCAGCAGTTTATTTAGCGGGGGGTTGGCAGATACGCAGTATTTT
>-|TRBJ2-1|-|15|TRBV7-7
CASSPGAGTGNEQFF
TGTGCTAGCAGCCCGGGTGCCGGCACGGGTAATGAGCAGTTCTTC
>-|TRBJ1-2|-|13|TRBV6-1
CASSGPGRGGYTF
TGTGCCAGCAGTGGCCCTGGAAGAGGGGGCTACACCTTC
>once|TRBJ2-3|TRBD2|16|TRBV5-1
CASSPGLAGYTDTQYF
TGCGCCAGCAGCCCGGGACTAGCGGGGTACACAGATACGCAGTATTTT
>-|TRBJ2-3|-|12|TRBV11-2
CASSLVLDTQYF
TGTGCCAGCAGCTTAGTTCTAGATACGCAGTATTTT
>-|TRBJ1-1|TRBD1|17|TRBV27
CASSFYRDRPRGTEAFF
TGTGCCAGCAGTTTTTACCGGGACAGGCCCCGGGGCACTGAAGCTTTCTTT
>once|TRBJ2-4|-|13|TRBV29-1
CSVVAEAKNIQYF
TGCAGCGTTGTGGCCGAAGCCAAAAACATTCAGTACTTC
>once|TRBJ2-4|TRBD1|15|TRBV7-3
CASSLKGQGAGIQYF
TGTGCCAGCAGCTTAAAGGGACAGGGGGCCGGCATTCAGTACTTC
>-|TRBJ2-2|TRBD1|17|TRBV5-1
CASSLGQRGTGAGELFF
TGCGCCAGCAGCCTGGGGCAACGGGGGACAGGGGCCGGGGAGCTGTTTTTT
>-|TRBJ2-1|TRBD2|14|TRBV7-2
CASTDGGSYNEQFF
TGTGCCAGCACCGACGGGGGGTCTTACAATGAGCAGTTCTTC
>-|TRBJ1-6|TRBD1|15|TRBV6-5
CASSTTGGFNSPLHF
TGTGCCAGCAGCACGACAGGGGGCTTTAATTCACCCCTCCACTTT
>-|TRBJ1-4|-|11|TRBV2
CASKTSEKLFF
TGTGCCAGCAAAACTTCTGAAAAACTGTTTTTT
>-|TRBJ1-1|-|14|TRBV5-1
CASSGQGTNTEAFF
TGCGCCAGCTCCGGTCAGGGAACGAACACTGAAGCTTTCTTT
>-|TRBJ2-5|-|13|TRBV6-6
CASSSAEIETQYF
TGTGCCAGCAGTTCCGCCGAGATAGAGACCCAGTACTTC
>-|TRBJ2-3|TRBD2|16|TRBV4-3
CASSQEWASGWDTQYF
TGCGCCAGCAGCCAAGAATGGGCTAGCGGGTGGGATACGCAGTATTTT
>-|TRBJ2-3|TRBD1|14|TRBV7-9
CASSGTGSTDTQYF
TGTGCCAGCAGCGGGACAGGCAGCACAGATACGCAGTATTTT
>-|TRBJ1-3|TRBD1|13|TRBV6-6
CASSSGGGNTIYF
TGTGCCAGCAGTTCAGGGGGTGGAAACACCATATATTTT
>-|TRBJ1-6|TRBD1|13|TRBV15
CATSREQGKGLHF
TGTGCCACCAGCAGAGAACAGGGGAAGGGCCTCCACTTT
>once|TRBJ1-1|-|12|TRBV19
CASSARVTEAFF
TGTGCCAGTAGTGCGAGGGTTACTGAAGCTTTCTTT
>-|TRBJ1-1|-|13|TRBV18
CASSLKQDTEAFF
TGTGCCAGCTCACTAAAACAAGACACTGAAGCTTTCTTT
>-|TRBJ2-1|TRBD2|17|TRBV10-2
CATSSASGGRWDNEQFF
TGCGCCACCTCGTCGGCTAGCGGGGGCCGATGGGACAATGAGCAGTTCTTC
>-|TRBJ1-2|TRBD1|15|TRBV15
CATSRDLAGGDGYTF
TGTGCCACCAGCAGAGATCTGGCAGGGGGCGATGGCTACACCTTC
>-|TRBJ2-2|TRBD1|16|TRBV7-2
CASSSKRTGNTGELFF
TGTGCCAGCAGCTCCAAAAGGACAGGGAACACCGGGGAGCTGTTTTTT
>-|TRBJ1-2|-|14|TRBV19
CASSIERYNYGYTF
TGTGCCAGTAGTATAGAACGGTATAACTATGGCTACACCTTC
>once|TRBJ2-3|-|19|TRBV5-8
CASSLDPGVGIQGTDTQYF
TGTGCCAGCAGCTTGGACCCGGGGGTGGGGATTCAGGGCACAGATACGCAGTATTTT
>-|TRBJ1-4|-|12|TRBV7-9
CACQRSNEKLFF
TGTGCCTGCCAGCGTTCTAATGAAAAACTGTTTTTT
>-|TRBJ1-6|-|15|TRBV7-9
CASSPPGGYNSPLHF
TGTGCCAGCAGCCCGCCCGGTGGCTATAATTCACCCCTCCACTTT
>-|TRBJ2-5|-|13|TRBV28
CASSRSGGETQYF
TGTGCCAGCAGTCGTAGCGGAGGGGAGACCCAGTACTTC
>-|TRBJ2-5|TRBD1|13|TRBV19
CASRRTGVGEQYF
TGTGCCAGTAGGCGAACAGGGGTGGGAGAGCAGTACTTC
>-|TRBJ2-1|-|11|TRBV6-6
CASSDRNEQFF
TGTGCCAGCAGTGACAGGAATGAGCAGTTCTTC
>-|TRBJ1-5|TRBD1|15|TRBV11-2
CASSLGGRGDQPQHF
TGTGCCAGCAGCTTAGGCGGCAGGGGGGATCAGCCCCAGCATTTT
>-|TRBJ2-5|TRBD2|15|TRBV7-3
CASSSRGASGETQYF
TGTGCCAGCAGCTCTCGGGGGGCTAGCGGGGAGACCCAGTACTTC
>-|TRBJ2-6|TRBD1|17|TRBV10-1
CASSRDSNPTGANVLTF
TGCGCCAGCTCACGGGACAGCAATCCCACTGGGGCCAACGTCCTGACTTTC
>-|TRBJ2-5|TRBD1|14|TRBV19
CASRPTGVGETQYF
TGTGCCAGTAGACCCACAGGGGTCGGAGAGACCCAGTACTTC
>-|TRBJ2-3|-|17|TRBV28
CASSIPIPGTSTDTQYF
TGTGCCAGCAGTATCCCCATCCCAGGAACTAGCACAGATACGCAGTATTTT
>-|TRBJ2-7|-|14|TRBV27
CASSFSRSVYEQYF
TGTGCCAGCAGTTTCTCTAGGTCCGTATACGAGCAGTACTTC
>-|TRBJ2-7|TRBD2|15|TRBV15
CATSRGWGLHYEQYF
TGTGCCACCAGCAGAGGATGGGGACTACATTACGAGCAGTACTTC
>-|TRBJ2-7|-|15|TRBV6-1
CASKYDSQLDYEQYF
TGTGCCAGCAAGTACGACAGCCAGCTAGACTACGAGCAGTACTTC
>few|TRBJ1-1|-|15|TRBV4-3
CASSQGAGMNTEAFF
TGCGCCAGCAGCCAAGGTGCAGGCATGAACACTGAAGCTTTCTTT
>-|TRBJ2-7|TRBD1|14|TRBV5-1
CASSLRDRSYEQYF
TGCGCCAGCAGCTTGCGGGACAGGTCCTACGAGCAGTACTTC
>-|TRBJ2-2|TRBD2|18|TRBV5-1
CASSSRTSGIGGSGELFF
TGCGCCAGCAGCTCGAGGACTAGCGGGATCGGGGGGTCCGGGGAGCTGTTTTTT
>-|TRBJ1-6|TRBD1|15|TRBV6-5
CASRGQGAINSPLHF
TGTGCCAGCAGGGGACAGGGGGCAATTAATTCCCCCCTCCACTTT
>-|TRBJ2-5|TRBD1|15|TRBV4-1
CASSQQGARTETQYF
TGCGCCAGCAGCCAGCAGGGGGCCCGAACAGAGACCCAGTACTTC
>-|TRBJ2-3|TRBD1|17|TRBV27
CASSAGQGAVRTDTQYF
TGTGCCAGCAGTGCGGGACAGGGGGCTGTGCGCACAGATACGCAGTATTTT
>-|TRBJ2-5|TRBD2|14|TRBV9
CASSVSGGRETQYF
TGTGCCAGCAGCGTTAGCGGCGGGAGAGAGACCCAGTACTTC
>-|TRBJ1-1|-|14|TRBV4-3
CASSHYPGNTEAFF
TGCGCCAGCAGCCACTACCCGGGGAACACTGAAGCTTTCTTT
>-|TRBJ1-1|-|14|TRBV6-5
CASSWTGMNTEAFF
TGTGCCAGCAGTTGGACCGGGATGAACACTGAAGCTTTCTTT
>-|TRBJ2-7|-|11|TRBV6-5
CASRGPYEQYF
TGTGCCAGCAGGGGGCCCTACGAGCAGTACTTC
>-|TRBJ1-6|TRBD1|15|TRBV7-2
CASSLEGGFHSPLHF
TGTGCCAGCAGCCTAGAAGGGGGCTTTCATTCACCCCTCCACTTT
>once|TRBJ1-2|TRBD1|12|TRBV29-1
CSAGTGPYGYTF
TGCAGCGCCGGGACAGGGCCCTATGGCTACACCTTC